The 6 T cell receptor beta chains reported below all come from one sample, sequenced in a study of blood T cell repertoires in COVID-19. Assay: immunoSEQ multiplex PCR; the TCRdb copy retains only in-frame clones and omits some. The sample records about 170,000 clones, just under 90% being singletons. The sequenced sample consisted of peripheral blood. These receptors were obtained from a man aged 18 to 29 with active or convalescent COVID-19.

Written as DNA, the CDR3 is TGTGCCACCAGTGACCTCAGGGTGAACACCGGGGAGCTGTTTTTT. Translated: CATSDLRVNTGELFF. The chain has TRBV24-1 and TRBJ2-2; D is possibly TRBD1 (5 bases). V lost 4 bases and J lost 1, with 9 bases in between. This CDR3 is 15 amino acids long. Germline V gives CDR1 KGHDR, CDR2 SFDVKD.

This clone was picked up one time. The V and J genes are TRBV5-1 and TRBJ2-1, with 10 bases that match TRBD1. Germline CDR1 and CDR2: SGHRS and YFSETQ. Unmatched junction bases numbered 4, after V lost 4 bases and J lost 3 bases. This CDR3 spans 15 amino acids. The CDR3 DNA reads as TGCGCCAGCAGCCGGACAGGGGGGAACTACAATGAGCAGTTCTTC. Its protein is CASSRTGGNYNEQFF.

This chain connects TRBV5-6 to TRBJ1-5, with 10 bases lining up with TRBD1. The CDR3 is 16 amino acids. Germline values: CDR1 SGHDT, CDR2 YYEEEE. Trimming at V came to 1 base and at J to 5 bases, leaving 6 bases not matched to a gene. The CDR3 nucleotides are TGTGCCAGCAGCTTGCGGTGGGACAGGGGAGATCAGCCCCAGCATTTT. It yields the protein CASSLRWDRGDQPQHF.

CDR3 region: CASSPEWARVSGGTEAFF. Written as DNA, the CDR3 is TGTGCCAGCTCACCGGAGTGGGCCCGAGTCAGTGGAGGCACTGAAGCTTTCTTT. J is TRBJ1-1 and V is TRBV18; D is unresolved. Germline V lookup: CDR1 KGHSH, CDR2 LQKENI. Trimming took 3 bases from V and 4 from J, leaving 24 bases between them. This CDR3 has 18 amino acids. Looking up the rest from reference TRBV18 and TRBJ1-1 gives the full variable domain: NAGVMQNPRHLVRRRGQEARLRCSPMKGHSHVYWYRQLPEEGLKFMVYLQKENIIDESGMPKERFSAEFPKEGPSILRIQQVVRGDSAAYFCASSPEWARVSGGTEAFFGQGTRLTVV.

The chain recombines TRBV14 with TRBJ2-1; D possibly corresponds to TRBD2 (6 bases). The CDR3 sequence is 15 residues long. Germline loops: CDR1 SGHDN, CDR2 FVKESK. Trimming cost V 4 bases and J 8 bases, with 18 bases left between them. In DNA form, the CDR3 reads TGTGCCAGCAGCCCTCGGCGTGGCTGGGGGGATGAGCAGTTCTTC. This translates into CASSPRRGWGDEQFF.

The chain's CDR3 is CASSVDRGDQPQHF. The DNA of the CDR3 is TGTGCCAGCAGTGTCGACAGGGGGGATCAGCCCCAGCATTTT. The V gene is TRBV2, the J gene TRBJ1-5; 9 nucleotides align to TRBD1. The junction had 3 bases not matched to a gene; V was cut back by 4 bases and J by 5 bases. This CDR3 has 14 residues. Looked up from germline, CDR1 is SNHLY and CDR2 is FYNNEI.